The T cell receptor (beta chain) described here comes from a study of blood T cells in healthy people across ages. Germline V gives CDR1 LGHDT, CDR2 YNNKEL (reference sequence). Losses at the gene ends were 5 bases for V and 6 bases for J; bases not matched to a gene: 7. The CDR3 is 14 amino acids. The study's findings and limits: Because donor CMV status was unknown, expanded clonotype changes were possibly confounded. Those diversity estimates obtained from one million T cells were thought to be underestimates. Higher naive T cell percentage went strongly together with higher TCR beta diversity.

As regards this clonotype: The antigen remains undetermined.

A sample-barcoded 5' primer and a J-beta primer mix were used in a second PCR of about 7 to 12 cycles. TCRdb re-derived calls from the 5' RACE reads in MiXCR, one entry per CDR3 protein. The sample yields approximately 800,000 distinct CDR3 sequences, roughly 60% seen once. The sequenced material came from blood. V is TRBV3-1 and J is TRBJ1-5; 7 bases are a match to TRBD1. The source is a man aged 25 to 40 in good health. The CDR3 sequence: CASSETGNGQPQHF. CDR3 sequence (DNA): TGTGCCAGCAGCGAGACAGGGAACGGTCAGCCCCAGCATTTT.